This T cell receptor (beta chain) was observed in a study of CD8+CD57+ T cells in acquired aplastic anemia. Study details: Sorted CD4+ and CD8+ cell DNA averaged approximately 3 ug. Study-level points and caveats: Both patients and controls carried the same twenty-nine CD8+ CDR3 sequences.

Genomic DNA acted as the template from which TCR beta VDJ combination and CDR3 sequence profiling were carried out. One entry per CDR3 protein results from TCRdb running MiXCR on the reads. The sample holds 200,000 or so distinct CDR3 sequences, roughly 53% seen once. Previously, flow cytometry had revealed CD8+CD57+ cell expansion in the patients chosen for sequencing. About this clonotype itself: The antigen remains unidentified.

Sequenced material: sorted CD4+, CD8+, or CD8+CD57+ T cells (not recorded which) from PBMCs. The clonotype originates from a human donor with aplastic anemia.

The CDR3 loop reads CASSRSGGPNEQFF. DNA of the CDR3: TGTGCCAGCAGCCGTAGCGGGGGACCCAATGAGCAGTTCTTC. J is TRBJ2-1 and V is TRBV11-2; TRBD2 matches at 9 bases. The CDR3 contains 14 residues. The trim removed 5 bases at V and 6 bases at J, leaving 5 bases unmatched. Germline loops: CDR1 SGHAT, CDR2 FQNNGV.